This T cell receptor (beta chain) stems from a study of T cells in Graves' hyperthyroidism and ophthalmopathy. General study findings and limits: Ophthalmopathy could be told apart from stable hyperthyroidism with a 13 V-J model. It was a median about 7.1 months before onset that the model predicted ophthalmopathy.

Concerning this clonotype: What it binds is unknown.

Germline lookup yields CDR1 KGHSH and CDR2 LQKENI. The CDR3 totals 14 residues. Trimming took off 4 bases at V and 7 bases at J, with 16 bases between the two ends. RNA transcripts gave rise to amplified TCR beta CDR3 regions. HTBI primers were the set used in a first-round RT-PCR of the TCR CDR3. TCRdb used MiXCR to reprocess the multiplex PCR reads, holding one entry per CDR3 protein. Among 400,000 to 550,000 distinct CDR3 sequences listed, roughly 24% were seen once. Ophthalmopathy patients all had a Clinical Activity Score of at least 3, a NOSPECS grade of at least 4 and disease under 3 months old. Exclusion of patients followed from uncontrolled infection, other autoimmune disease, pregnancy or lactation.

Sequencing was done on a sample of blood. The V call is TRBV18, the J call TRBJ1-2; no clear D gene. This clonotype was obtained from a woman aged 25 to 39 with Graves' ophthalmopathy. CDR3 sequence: CASSRLTGPGGYTF. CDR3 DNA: TGTGCCAGCTCACGCCTGACGGGCCCCGGTGGCTACACCTTC.